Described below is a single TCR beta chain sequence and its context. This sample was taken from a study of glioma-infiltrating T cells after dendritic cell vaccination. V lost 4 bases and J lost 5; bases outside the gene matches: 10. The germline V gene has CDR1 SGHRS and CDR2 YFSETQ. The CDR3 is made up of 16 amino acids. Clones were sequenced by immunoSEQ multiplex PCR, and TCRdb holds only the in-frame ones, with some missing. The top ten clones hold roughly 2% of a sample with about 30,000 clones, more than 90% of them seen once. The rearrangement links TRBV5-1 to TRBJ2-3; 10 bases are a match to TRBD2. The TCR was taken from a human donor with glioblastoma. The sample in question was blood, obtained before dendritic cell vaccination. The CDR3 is CASSGERGGQGDTQYF. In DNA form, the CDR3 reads TGCGCCAGCAGCGGGGAGCGGGGGGGCCAGGGAGATACGCAGTATTTT.